Reported below is one TCR beta chain. What it recognizes is unknown. This sample is part of a study of cytomegalovirus exposure and HLA in healthy donors. Study-wide points: As was reported, the classifier diagnosed cytomegalovirus status with high specificity and sensitivity.

Vbeta (60) and Jbeta (13) primers were used in the PCR. Method: immunoSEQ multiplex PCR; TCRdb's copy keeps in-frame clones and lacks some. The profile covers over 100,000 clones, with about 81% appearing a single time and approximately 8.1% taken by the ten largest. Germline-derived CDR1 and CDR2 are SEHNR and FQNEAQ (reference sequence). The V gene end was trimmed by 6 bases and the J gene end by 5 bases; junction bases not matched to a gene: 12. The CDR3 runs to 16 residues. The J gene is TRBJ1-1, the V gene TRBV7-9; 10 nucleotides align to TRBD1. Sequencing used PBMCs. This TCR was recovered from a woman in her forties or fifties in good health and CMV-seropositive. CDR3 protein: CASRSALGQGNTEAFF. CDR3 DNA sequence: TGTGCCAGCAGGTCTGCCTTGGGACAGGGGAATACTGAAGCTTTCTTT.